This entry lists 10 T cell receptor beta chains sequenced from one sample in a study of T cell responses to AZD1222 COVID-19 vaccine. Generated by immunoSEQ multiplex PCR, the TCRdb table keeps only in-frame clones and is missing some. The sample has under 150,000 clones; 85% to 95% are singletons. The specimen was peripheral blood, collected on day 0 of AZD1222 vaccination. These receptors originate from an adult in good health.

This sequence joins TRBV7-9 and TRBJ2-1; D uncertain. V lost 1 base and J 1 base, leaving 8 bases between the germline ends. Germline loops: CDR1 SEHNR, CDR2 FQNEAQ (reference sequence). The CDR3 runs 15 residues. CDR3 sequence (DNA): TGTGCCAGCAGCTTAGACGGTGGGTCCTACAATGAGCAGTTCTTC. Its translation: CASSLDGGSYNEQFF.

V and J are TRBV6-5 and TRBJ2-7; no clear D. Germline CDR1 reads MNHEY; CDR2 reads SVGAGI. The CDR3 sequence is 14 residues long. Trimming pared 2 bases from V and 6 bases from J, leaving 14 bases between. CDR3 residues: CASSYRITGPEQYF. The DNA for the CDR3 is TGTGCCAGCAGTTACAGAATCACTGGGCCCGAGCAGTACTTC.

The V gene is TRBV7-6, the J gene TRBJ2-7; the match to TRBD2 covers 8 bases. The germline gives CDR1 SGHVS, CDR2 FNYEAQ. After removal of 1 base from V and 1 base from J, the junction contained 9 bases not matched to a gene. There are 17 residues in the CDR3. CDR3: CASSLVQDGLASYEQYF. The DNA of the CDR3 is TGTGCCAGCAGCTTAGTCCAAGACGGACTAGCATCCTACGAGCAGTACTTC. Complete variable domain (other parts from reference TRBV7-6 and TRBJ2-7): GAGVSQSPRYKVTKRGQDVALRCDPISGHVSLYWYRQALGQGPEFLTYFNYEAQQDKSGLPNDRFSAERPEGSISTLTIQRTEQRDSAMYRCASSLVQDGLASYEQYFGPGTRLTVT.

V is TRBV3-1 (or the pseudogene TRBV3-2) and J is TRBJ2-7; D is unresolved. The ends were cut back, 4 bases at V and 2 bases at J, with 12 bases in the middle. This CDR3 comprises 14 residues. Per germline, CDR1 LGHDT and CDR2 YNNKEL (reference sequence). CDR3 coding DNA: TGTGCCAGCAGCCCCTACGTCAAAACCTACGAGCAGTACTTC. Encoded protein: CASSPYVKTYEQYF.

The genes are TRBV10-3 and TRBJ1-2; 7 positions match TRBD1. Per the germline V gene, CDR1 is ENHRY and CDR2 is SYGVKD. CDR3 length equals 14 residues. J lost 4 bases, V lost 6 bases, and 8 bases had no gene match. Here the CDR3 DNA reads TGTGCCATCAGCCCAGAAGGGGGCGTCTATGGCTACACCTTC. It translates to CAISPEGGVYGYTF.

CDR3 protein: CASSPGTSGMYEQFF. DNA for the CDR3: TGTGCCAGCAGTCCCGGGACTAGCGGGATGTATGAGCAGTTCTTC. The rearrangement uses TRBV27 and TRBJ2-1, with 13 bases matching TRBD2. The CDR3 is 15 residues long. Looked up from germline, CDR1 is MNHEY and CDR2 is SMNVEV (reference sequence). V was clipped by 5 bases and J by 8 bases; unmatched bases: 6.

The chain uses TRBV27 and TRBJ2-3, with D tentatively TRBD2 (5 bases). Germline V CDR1 and CDR2: MNHEY, SMNVEV (reference sequence). The V and J ends lost 6 bases and 0 bases respectively, with 13 bases between them. The CDR3 has 15 amino acids. As DNA, the CDR3 is TGTGCCAGCAGGACGAGCCCGGGAAGCACAGATACGCAGTATTTT. Translating it yields CASRTSPGSTDTQYF.

In this sample, this clone turned up once. CDR3 in amino acids: CATSDPTSGSSDTQYF. In nucleotides, the CDR3 is TGTGCCACCAGTGATCCGACTAGCGGGAGCTCAGATACGCAGTATTTT. The rearrangement links TRBV24-1 to TRBJ2-3, with TRBD2 matching over 12 bases. Germline CDR1 reads KGHDR; CDR2 reads SFDVKD. After removal of 3 bases from V and 4 bases from J, the junction contained 4 bases not matched to a gene. The CDR3 loop spans 16 amino acids.

V is TRBV19 and J is TRBJ1-1, with 8 bases identical to TRBD1. Germline assignment: CDR1 LNHDA and CDR2 SQIVND (reference sequence). There are 15 residues in the CDR3. The V gene end was trimmed by 2 bases and the J gene end by 7 bases; junction bases not matched to a gene: 9. The CDR3 DNA reads as TGTGCCAGTAGTATAAGGACAGGGAGTGGGTATGAAGCTTTCTTT. Translating it yields CASSIRTGSGYEAFF.

V is TRBV9 and J is TRBJ2-2; D is perhaps TRBD2 (6 bases). Germline CDR1 and CDR2: SGDLS and YYNGEE. This CDR3 is 17 amino acids long. V lost 0 bases to trimming and J lost 4 bases, with 16 bases between them. In nucleotides, the CDR3 is TGTGCCAGCAGCGTAGGGTTAGCGGCCCAACTCACCGGGGAGCTGTTTTTT. This codes for CASSVGLAAQLTGELFF.